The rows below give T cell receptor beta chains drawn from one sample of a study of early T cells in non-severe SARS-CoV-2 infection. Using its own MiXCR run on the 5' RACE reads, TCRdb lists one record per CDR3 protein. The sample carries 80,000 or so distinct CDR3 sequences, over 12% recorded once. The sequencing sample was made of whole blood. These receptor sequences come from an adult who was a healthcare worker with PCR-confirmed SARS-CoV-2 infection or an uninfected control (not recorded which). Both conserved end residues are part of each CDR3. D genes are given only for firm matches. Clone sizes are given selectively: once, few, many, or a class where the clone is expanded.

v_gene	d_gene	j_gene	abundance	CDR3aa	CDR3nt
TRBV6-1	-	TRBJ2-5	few	CASSEGSQGRETQYF	TGTGCCAGCAGTGAAGGAAGCCAGGGGAGGGAGACCCAGTACTTC
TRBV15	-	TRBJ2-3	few	CATSTMGNTQYF	TGTGCCACCAGCACAATGGGGAATACGCAGTATTTT
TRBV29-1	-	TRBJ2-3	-	CSVGQKGRGPDTQYF	TGCAGCGTTGGTCAAAAGGGCAGGGGTCCAGATACGCAGTATTTT
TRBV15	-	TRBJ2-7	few	CATSRDQGPYEQYF	TGTGCCACCAGCAGAGATCAGGGCCCCTACGAGCAGTACTTC
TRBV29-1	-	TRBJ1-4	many	CSVEKGDEKLFF	TGCAGCGTTGAGAAGGGGGATGAAAAACTGTTTTTT
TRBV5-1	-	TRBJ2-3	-	CASSLSTGPDTQYF	TGCGCCAGCAGCTTGTCCACAGGCCCCGATACGCAGTATTTT
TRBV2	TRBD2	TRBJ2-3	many	CASSLAGVVTDTQYF	TGTGCCAGCAGTCTAGCGGGAGTAGTGACAGATACGCAGTATTTT
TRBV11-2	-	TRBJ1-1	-	CASSSLRAAEAFF	TGTGCCAGCAGCTCGCTCAGGGCAGCTGAAGCTTTCTTT
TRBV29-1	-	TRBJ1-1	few	CSVGRVLSTEAFF	TGCAGCGTCGGTAGGGTGTTGAGTACTGAAGCTTTCTTT
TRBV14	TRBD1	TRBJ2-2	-	CASSQELGQGDTGELFF	TGTGCCAGCAGCCAAGAGTTAGGACAGGGGGACACCGGGGAGCTGTTTTTT
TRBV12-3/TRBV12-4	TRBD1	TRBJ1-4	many	CASSFDREDEKLFF	TGTGCCAGCAGTTTCGACAGGGAAGATGAAAAACTGTTTTTT
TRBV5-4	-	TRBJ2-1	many	CASRVSGRLMNEQFF	TGTGCCAGCAGGGTGAGCGGCCGCCTTATGAATGAGCAGTTCTTC
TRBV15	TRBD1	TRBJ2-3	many	CATSRVTTGGSTDTQYF	TGTGCCACCAGCAGAGTTACTACAGGGGGGAGCACAGATACGCAGTATTTT
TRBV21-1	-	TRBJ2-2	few	CASSARQGLNTGELFF	TGTGCCAGCAGCGCTCGACAGGGGTTGAACACCGGGGAGCTGTTTTTT
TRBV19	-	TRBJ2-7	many	CASSPGIEQYF	TGTGCCAGTAGTCCCGGTATCGAGCAGTACTTC
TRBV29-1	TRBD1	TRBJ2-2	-	CSGQGANTGELFF	TGCAGCGGACAGGGGGCGAACACCGGGGAGCTGTTTTTT
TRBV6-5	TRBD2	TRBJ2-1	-	CASRKTWTSSYNEQFF	TGTGCCAGCAGAAAAACTTGGACTAGCTCCTACAATGAGCAGTTCTTC
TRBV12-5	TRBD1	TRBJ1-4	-	CASGLRQGALATNEKLFF	TGTGCTAGTGGTTTGAGACAGGGGGCCCTCGCAACTAATGAAAAACTGTTTTTT
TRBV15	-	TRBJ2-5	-	CATSRDYRETQYF	TGTGCCACCAGCAGAGATTATCGCGAGACCCAGTACTTC
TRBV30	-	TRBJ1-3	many	CACRATSGNTIYF	TGTGCCTGCAGGGCCACCTCTGGAAACACCATATATTTT
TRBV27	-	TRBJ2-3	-	CASMGLSGGTDTQYF	TGTGCCAGCATGGGCCTCTCGGGGGGCACAGATACGCAGTATTTT
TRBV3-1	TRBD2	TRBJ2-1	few	CASNGGLAEGQFF	TGTGCCAGCAATGGTGGACTAGCGGAAGGGCAGTTCTTC
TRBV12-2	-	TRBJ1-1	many	CASRLAGPINTEAFF	TGTGCAAGTCGCTTAGCGGGACCGATAAACACTGAAGCTTTCTTT
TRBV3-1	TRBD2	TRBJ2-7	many	CASSLLGTSGVKQYF	TGTGCCAGCAGCCTCCTAGGGACTAGTGGGGTGAAGCAGTACTTC
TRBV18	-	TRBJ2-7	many	CASSPGSYEQYF	TGTGCCAGCTCACCCGGGTCCTACGAGCAGTACTTC
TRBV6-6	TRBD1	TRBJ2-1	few	CASRTGTGAYNEQFF	TGTGCCAGCAGAACCGGGACAGGGGCCTACAATGAGCAGTTCTTC
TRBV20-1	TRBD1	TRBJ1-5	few	CSARTGFSNQPQHF	TGCAGTGCTAGGACAGGGTTTAGCAATCAGCCCCAGCATTTT
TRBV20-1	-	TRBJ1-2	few	CSALPNWGARSDGYTF	TGCAGTGCGCTGCCCAATTGGGGGGCGCGGAGTGATGGCTACACCTTC
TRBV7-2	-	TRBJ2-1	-	CASSDWGSYNEQFF	TGTGCCAGCAGCGACTGGGGATCCTACAATGAGCAGTTCTTC
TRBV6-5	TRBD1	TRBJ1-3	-	CASRGQANSGNTIYF	TGTGCCAGCAGGGGACAGGCGAACTCTGGAAACACCATATATTTT
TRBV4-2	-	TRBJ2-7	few	CASSQDNLLLGDEQYF	TGTGCCAGCAGCCAAGATAACCTCCTCCTGGGGGACGAGCAGTACTTC
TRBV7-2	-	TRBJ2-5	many	CASSPDGQETQYF	TGTGCCAGCAGCCCGGACGGTCAAGAGACCCAGTACTTC
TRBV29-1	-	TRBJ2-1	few	CSVEGGARTYNEQFF	TGCAGCGTTGAGGGGGGGGCGCGGACCTACAATGAGCAGTTCTTC
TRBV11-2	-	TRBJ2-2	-	CASSLGANPGTGELFF	TGTGCCAGCAGCTTAGGGGCTAACCCTGGTACCGGGGAGCTGTTTTTT
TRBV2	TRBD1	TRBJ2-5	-	CASSERRQGETQYF	TGTGCCAGCAGTGAAAGGAGACAGGGCGAGACCCAGTACTTC
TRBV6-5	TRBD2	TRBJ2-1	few	CASRGGLIKRMNEQFF	TGTGCCAGCCGGGGGGGCCTTATAAAAAGGATGAATGAGCAGTTCTTC
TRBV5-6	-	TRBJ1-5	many	CASSPWSQGSQPQHF	TGTGCCAGCAGCCCCTGGAGTCAAGGATCTCAGCCCCAGCATTTT